The 22 T cell receptor beta chains given below trace back to one sample, sequenced in a study of blood T cell repertoires in COVID-19. TCRdb's table, derived via immunoSEQ multiplex PCR, lists solely in-frame clones and lacks some. This table holds 300,000 to 400,000 clones, around 90% found once. Sequencing input: peripheral blood. These receptors originate from a human donor in a cohort sampled during active COVID-19.

The V and J genes are TRBV19 and TRBJ2-7, with 10 bases aligning to TRBD1. In germline, CDR1 is LNHDA, CDR2 SQIVND (reference sequence). Trimming at V came to 4 bases and at J to 4 bases, leaving 7 bases not matched to a gene. This CDR3 is 15 amino acids long. The CDR3 is CASSTRDRGRYEQYF. For the CDR3, the DNA is TGTGCCAGTAGTACCCGGGACAGGGGCAGGTACGAGCAGTACTTC.

The genes are TRBV6-5 and TRBJ1-1, with D possibly being TRBD1 (5 bases). Trimming cost V 5 bases and J 6 bases, with 10 bases left between them. CDR1 is MNHEY and CDR2 is SVGAGI in the germline V gene. This CDR3 has 12 residues. Written as DNA, the CDR3 is TGTGCCAGCAGTCTAGGGGCAGCTGAAGCTTTCTTT. The encoded protein is CASSLGAAEAFF.

This clone occurred once. The CDR3 DNA reads as TGTGCCAGCAGCCGGGGACTAGCGGGACCTATCGTCACAGATACGCAGTATTTT. This encodes CASSRGLAGPIVTDTQYF. The chain combines TRBV5-6 with TRBJ2-3; TRBD2 aligns across 13 bases. The CDR3 covers 18 residues. The ends lost 4 bases at V and 2 bases at J; junction bases unmatched: 10. Per the germline V gene, CDR1 is SGHDT and CDR2 is YYEEEE.

This sequence joins TRBV7-9 and TRBJ2-2, with D tentatively TRBD2 (6 bases). CDR1 is SEHNR, CDR2 FQNEAQ, per germline (reference sequence). The CDR3 contains 17 residues. V shed 4 bases and J shed 4 bases, with 19 bases lying between them. CDR3 DNA: TGTGCCAGCAGCTCCCTTGTTAAAGCGGGTACCACCGGGGAGCTGTTTTTT. Its protein product is CASSSLVKAGTTGELFF.

This clone was recorded a few times. The V and J genes are TRBV14 and TRBJ2-1, with D possibly TRBD2 on 5 matching bases. CDR3 size: 16 residues. V was shortened by 1 base and J by 4 bases, with 14 bases between the two germline ends. Germline CDR1 SGHDN, CDR2 FVKESK. CDR3 sequence (DNA): TGTGCCAGCAGCCAAGCGTCGGGGTCCATTTACAATGAGCAGTTCTTC. Its protein product is CASSQASGSIYNEQFF.

The V and J genes are TRBV30 and TRBJ1-6; D remains unclear. Germline V gene lookup returns CDR1 GTSNPN and CDR2 SVGIG (reference sequence). Trimming removed 5 bases from V and 0 bases from J, with 8 bases in between. CDR3 length: 14 residues. This chain's CDR3 is CAWARSSYNSPLHF. In DNA, the CDR3 is TGTGCCTGGGCTAGAAGCTCCTATAATTCACCCCTCCACTTT.

The gene calls are TRBV27 and TRBJ1-1; no clear D gene. Trimming cost V 2 bases and J 4 bases, with 8 bases left between them. Looked up from germline, CDR1 is MNHEY and CDR2 is SMNVEV (reference sequence). This CDR3 region has 13 residues. In DNA form, the CDR3 reads TGTGCCAGCAGTTTACGGAGACCCACTGAAGCTTTCTTT. It encodes CASSLRRPTEAFF.

The chain has TRBV4-1 and TRBJ2-1, with TRBD2 matching over 12 bases. CDR1 is MGHRA and CDR2 is YSYEKL in the germline V gene. The V segment lost 0 bases and the J segment 9 bases; nucleotides outside the gene matches: 0. The CDR3 runs 14 residues. CDR3 nucleotides: TGCGCCAGCAGCCAAGAACTAGCGGGGGGTGAGCAGTTCTTC. Translated, it gives CASSQELAGGEQFF.

With respect to this clone: Within the sample, other DNA sequences also encode this same CDR3. CDR3 DNA: TGCGCCAGCAGCTTGGGTCTAGCGGGTATTAATGAGCAGTTCTTC. Protein product: CASSLGLAGINEQFF. This chain links TRBV5-1 with TRBJ2-1; 8 nucleotides agree with TRBD2. CDR1 is SGHRS and CDR2 is YFSETQ in the germline V gene. The CDR3 runs 15 residues. V lost 0 bases to trimming and J lost 7 bases; unmatched junction nucleotides: 6.

The chain couples TRBV7-9 to TRBJ2-3; D gene ambiguous. Trimming took off 8 bases at V and 0 bases at J, with 27 bases between the two ends. This CDR3 spans 19 amino acids. The germline gives CDR1 SEHNR, CDR2 FQNEAQ (reference sequence). CDR3 in DNA: TGTGCCAGCGACCCCGGATACCCAAACAGTCCCCTAAGCACAGATACGCAGTATTTT. Translation gives CASDPGYPNSPLSTDTQYF.

This clone has just a few counts. The chain carries TRBV5-4 and TRBJ2-1, with a tentative D call TRBD2 (6 bases). Trimming took off 5 bases at V and 8 bases at J, with 17 bases between the two ends. The germline V gene has CDR1 SGHNT and CDR2 YYREEE (reference sequence). There are 14 residues in the CDR3. The CDR3 DNA sequence: TGTGCCAGCAGGAGTCGGACTACGAGCGATGAGCAGTTCTTC. The encoded protein is CASRSRTTSDEQFF.

This clone is a singleton in its sample. Just one base apart from a much larger clone, this may be a read error. The rearrangement joins TRBV9 to TRBJ2-6, with TRBD1 identical over 7 bases. The CDR3 consists of 15 residues. V gave up 5 bases and J gave up 0 bases; unmatched junction bases: 2. Germline CDR1 is SGDLS and CDR2 is YYNGEE. The chain's CDR3 is CASSTGDSGANVLTF. In DNA, the CDR3 is TGTGCCAGCAGTACAGGGGACTCTGGGGCCAACGTCCTGACTTTC.

This clone was seen only a few times. The chain is built from TRBV4-2 and TRBJ2-4; TRBD1 aligns across 7 bases. Germline lookup yields CDR1 LGHNA and CDR2 YNFKEQ. The CDR3 contains 20 residues. After removal of 4 bases from V and 0 bases from J, the junction contained 18 bases not matched to a gene. CDR3 amino acids: CASSLKRGLVARLAKNIQYF. DNA of the CDR3: TGTGCCAGCAGCCTTAAAAGGGGGCTAGTAGCGAGACTAGCCAAAAACATTCAGTACTTC.

The chain carries TRBV13 and TRBJ1-1; D ambiguous. V dropped 0 bases and J dropped 7 bases, with 6 bases sitting between them. This CDR3 region has 12 residues. Looked up from germline, CDR1 is PRHDT and CDR2 is FYEKMQ (reference sequence). CDR3 loop: CASSLGANEAFF. The CDR3 DNA is TGTGCCAGCAGCTTAGGCGCTAATGAAGCTTTCTTT.

The chain links TRBV28 to TRBJ2-1; TRBD2 aligns across 9 bases. The CDR3 consists of 15 residues. Germline-derived CDR1 and CDR2 are MDHEN and SYDVKM. The ends lost 7 bases at V and 3 bases at J; junction bases unmatched: 7. CDR3 bases: TGTGCCAGCACCTTGACGACTAGCGGCTACAATGAGCAGTTCTTC. It encodes CASTLTTSGYNEQFF.

This clone was picked up a small number of times. The V call is TRBV5-1, the J call TRBJ2-2; D gene unclear. Trimming pared 4 bases from V and 4 bases from J, leaving 8 bases between. The CDR3 covers 13 residues. Germline V gene sequence: CDR1 SGHRS, CDR2 YFSETQ. CDR3 nucleotides: TGCGCCAGCAGCGTTAGGAGCACCGGGGAGCTGTTTTTT. This sequence encodes CASSVRSTGELFF.

This clone was observed a handful of times. The V and J genes are TRBV28 and TRBJ2-5; D remains unclear. This CDR3 contains 13 residues. Trimming took off 8 bases at V and 1 base at J, with 11 bases between the two ends. The germline gives CDR1 MDHEN, CDR2 SYDVKM. CDR3 in amino acids: CASSISPQETQYF. The CDR3 region has the DNA TGTGCCAGCTCCATTTCCCCCCAAGAGACCCAGTACTTC.

The rearrangement uses TRBV7-3 and TRBJ2-2; TRBD2 agrees at 8 bases. Germline V gives CDR1 SGHTA, CDR2 FQGTGA. J gave up 5 bases and V 0 bases, and 8 bases lay outside the gene matches. The CDR3 runs 17 residues. The CDR3 coding sequence is TGTGCCAGCAGCTTAACTGGAGGACTAGCCGGGACCGGGGAGCTGTTTTTT. Translation gives CASSLTGGLAGTGELFF.

The chain recombines TRBV7-9 with TRBJ2-1; 8 bases line up with TRBD1. The CDR3 extends over 19 amino acids. In germline, CDR1 is SEHNR, CDR2 FQNEAQ (reference sequence). J gave up 3 bases and V 6 bases, and 19 bases lay outside the gene matches. CDR3 bases: TGTGCCAGCAGTACCCCCCCCAGGGGGCGAATTGGGGGCTACAATGAGCAGTTCTTC. Its protein product is CASSTPPRGRIGGYNEQFF.

The count of this clone is one. The rearrangement uses TRBV6-5 and TRBJ2-5; unclear D gene. Per germline, CDR1 MNHEY and CDR2 SVGAGI. The germline V and J ends were trimmed by 8 bases and 0 bases, with 10 bases remaining between them. The CDR3 extends over 13 amino acids. CDR3 coding DNA: TGTGCCAGCGTCGACTCGTACCAAGAGACCCAGTACTTC. Translation gives CASVDSYQETQYF.

V usage is TRBV6-1 and J usage is TRBJ2-3, with 10 bases fitting TRBD2. Germline lookup yields CDR1 MNHNS and CDR2 SASEGT. V trimming: 2 bases; J trimming: 4 bases; junction bases outside the gene matches: 9. The CDR3 covers 17 residues. The CDR3 nucleotides are TGTGCCAGCAGTGAAACTGGGGCGGGGACTAGCGCAGATACGCAGTATTTT. This sequence encodes CASSETGAGTSADTQYF.

J is TRBJ1-2 and V is TRBV19; no firm D call. CDR1 LNHDA and CDR2 SQIVND come from the germline V gene (reference sequence). The CDR3 has 12 residues. V lost 5 bases and J lost 0, with 4 bases in between. The CDR3 sequence is CASSEANYGYTF. The CDR3 DNA follows: TGTGCCAGTAGTGAGGCTAACTATGGCTACACCTTC. Full variable domain (rest looked up from reference TRBV19 and TRBJ1-2): DGGITQSPKYLFRKEGQNVTLSCEQNLNHDAMYWYRQDPGQGLRLIYYSQIVNDFQKGDIAEGYSVSREKKESFPLTVTSAQKNPTAFYLCASSEANYGYTFGSGTRLTVV.